This T cell receptor (beta chain) is from a study of T-cell memory formation after mild COVID-19 listed by TCRdb under 2021. Background on the whole study: TCR sequence clusters from the two donors were found to be largely donor specific. Two young, previously healthy adult volunteers made up the cohort, one male and one female. In a couple of donors, T-cell clones that expanded and contracted after mild COVID-19 were tracked by sequencing TCRalpha and TCRbeta repertoires over time. The paper as a whole reports these results and caveats: Contracting CD4+ clones turned up mainly in the CM and EM memory subsets, whereas EMRA was where CD8+ clones were enriched. The detection of some responding clones in pre-infection memory suggests that pre-existing cross-reactive memory T cells joined the SARS-CoV-2 response. The study covered only two mild cases, and larger cohorts including severe cases with pre-infection samples were considered necessary. Balanced CD4/CD8 phenotypes were observed for clones contracting from day 15 to 85, whereas a bias towards CD4+ was observed for a second wave of clones expanding from day 15 to 37. Whether the second-wave clones peaking on day 37 were SARS-CoV-2 specific was not confirmed.

Relative to germline, V is missing 2 bases and J is missing 5 bases, with 10 bases of the junction outside any gene match. CDR1 SNHLY and CDR2 FYNNEI were looked up in the germline V gene. The CDR3 has 17 amino acids, counting the end cysteine and phenylalanine. This entry keeps only the CDR3 DNA: 51 bases, framed from base 1. This clonotype showed up just a few times. Its cognate antigen has yet to be identified. The input lacks base qualities; no much larger clone sits a single base away. Ficoll-Paque density gradient centrifugation was used to isolate PBMCs. The reads were generated on an Illumina NovaSeq 6000. Using 5'RACE with constant-segment primers, TCRalpha and TCRbeta cDNA libraries were constructed, with sample barcodes and unique molecular identifiers added in the process. Trizol reagent was used to extract RNA from every sample. Amplification of the libraries took two PCR steps, and the second step added a second sample barcode plus Illumina TruSeq adapters. Sequencing of libraries was performed on an Illumina NovaSeq with 2 x 150 bp paired-end reads. From the authors' description of their analysis: The reads were demultiplexed and collapsed into UMI-guided consensus sequences using migec v1.2.7. Using mixcr v2.1.11, the UMI consensuses were aligned to TRA and TRB V and J templates and assembled into clonotypes. A clonotype was counted as expanded or contracted only when both edgeR and NoisET called the clonotype significant, with the noise models trained on biological replicates. edgeR calls used a false discovery rate-adjusted p below 0.01 and a log2 fold-change threshold of 1. PCA with hierarchical clustering of max-normalized trajectories of the 1000 most abundant clonotypes was used as exploratory dynamics analysis. The CD4 or CD8 phenotype of responding clones was assigned using the separately sequenced CD4+ and CD8+ repertoires. Using fastp at Q25 and MiXCR, TCRdb reprocessed the public reads and kept productive beta chains. CDR3 protein sequences are deduplicated, and each keeps its most common genes and DNA. What appears here as the V and J calls and clone size reflects TCRdb's work, not the paper's. The sample table lists roughly 610,000 distinct CDR3 sequences, 15% to 20% of them with a count of one. Together, the top ten hold about 8.1% of the sample.

Sequenced input: PBMCs or a T cell subset sorted from them (not recorded which). The chain employs TRBV2 and TRBJ2-7, and 12 bases in between align with TRBD1. The sequence was obtained from an adult woman who had mild COVID-19 (a few samples of this study predate the infection). The sample titles of this study are shuffled in the database, so cell type and time point are left out; the donor was told from shared clones. The CDR3 region reads CASSENRPGTGGDEQYF. The bases are TGTGCCAGCAGTGAAAATCGTCCCGGGACAGGGGGCGACGAGCAGTACTTC.